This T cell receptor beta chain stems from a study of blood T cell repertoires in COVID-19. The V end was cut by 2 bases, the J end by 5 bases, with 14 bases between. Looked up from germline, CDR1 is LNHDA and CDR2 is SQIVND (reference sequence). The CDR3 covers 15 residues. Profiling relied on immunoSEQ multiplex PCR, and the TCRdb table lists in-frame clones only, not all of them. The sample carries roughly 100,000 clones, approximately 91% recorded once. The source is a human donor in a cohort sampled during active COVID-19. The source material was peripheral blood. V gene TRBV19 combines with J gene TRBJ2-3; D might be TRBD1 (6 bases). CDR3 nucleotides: TGTGCCAGTAGTATAAACCTCCGGGGACAAGATACGCAGTATTTT. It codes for CASSINLRGQDTQYF.